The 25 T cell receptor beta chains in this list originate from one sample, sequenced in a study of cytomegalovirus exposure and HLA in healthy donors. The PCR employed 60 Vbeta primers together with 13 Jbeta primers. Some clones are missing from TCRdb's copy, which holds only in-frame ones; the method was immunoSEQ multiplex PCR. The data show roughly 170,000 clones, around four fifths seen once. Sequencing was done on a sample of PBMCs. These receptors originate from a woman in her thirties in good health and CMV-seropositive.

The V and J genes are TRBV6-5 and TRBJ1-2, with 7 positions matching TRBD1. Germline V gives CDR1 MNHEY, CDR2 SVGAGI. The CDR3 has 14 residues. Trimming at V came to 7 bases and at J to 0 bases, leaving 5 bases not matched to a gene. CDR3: CASIRTGSNYGYTF. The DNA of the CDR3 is TGTGCCAGCATTAGGACAGGATCTAACTATGGCTACACCTTC.

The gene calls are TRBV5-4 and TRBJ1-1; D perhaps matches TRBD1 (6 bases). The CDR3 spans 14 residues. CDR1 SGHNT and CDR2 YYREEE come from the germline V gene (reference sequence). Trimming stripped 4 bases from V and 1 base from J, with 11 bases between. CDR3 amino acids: CASSIQGTNTEAFF. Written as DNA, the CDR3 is TGTGCCAGCAGCATACAGGGTACGAACACTGAAGCTTTCTTT. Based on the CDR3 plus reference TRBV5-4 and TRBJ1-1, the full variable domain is ETGVTQSPTHLIKTRGQQVTLRCSSQSGHNTVSWYQQALGQGPQFIFQYYREEENGRGNFPPRFSGLQFPNYSSELNVNALELDDSALYLCASSIQGTNTEAFFGQGTRLTVV.

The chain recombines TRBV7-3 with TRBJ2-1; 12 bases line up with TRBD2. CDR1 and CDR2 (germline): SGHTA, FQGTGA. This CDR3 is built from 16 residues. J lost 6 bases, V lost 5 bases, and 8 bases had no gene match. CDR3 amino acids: CASSTSLAGGPNEQFF. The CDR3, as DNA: TGTGCCAGCAGCACTTCACTAGCGGGAGGCCCCAATGAGCAGTTCTTC.

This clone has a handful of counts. CDR3 amino acids: CAWSLGSYNEQFF. CDR3 DNA: TGTGCCTGGAGTCTCGGCTCCTACAATGAGCAGTTCTTC. The chain carries TRBV30 and TRBJ2-1; no definite D call. Germline CDR1 is GTSNPN and CDR2 is SVGIG (reference sequence). Trimming took 2 bases from V and 0 from J, leaving 5 bases between them. This CDR3 contains 13 residues.

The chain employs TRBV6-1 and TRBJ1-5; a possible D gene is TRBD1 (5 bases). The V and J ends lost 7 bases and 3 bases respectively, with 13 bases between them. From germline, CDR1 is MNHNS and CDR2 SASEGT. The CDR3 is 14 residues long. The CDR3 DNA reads TGTGCCAGCATATTCGACAGTCTCAATCAGCCCCAGCATTTT. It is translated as CASIFDSLNQPQHF.

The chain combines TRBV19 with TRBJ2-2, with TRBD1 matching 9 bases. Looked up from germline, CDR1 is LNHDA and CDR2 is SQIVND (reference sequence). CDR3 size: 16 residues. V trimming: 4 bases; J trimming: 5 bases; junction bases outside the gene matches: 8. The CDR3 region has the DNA TGTGCCAGTAGTACAGTACAGGGGGCGCAGACCGGGGAGCTGTTTTTT. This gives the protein CASSTVQGAQTGELFF.

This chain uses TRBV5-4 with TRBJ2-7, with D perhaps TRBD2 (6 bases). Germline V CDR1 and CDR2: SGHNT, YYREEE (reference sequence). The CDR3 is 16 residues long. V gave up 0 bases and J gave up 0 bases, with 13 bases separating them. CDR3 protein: CASSLVGSRDSYEQYF. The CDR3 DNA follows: TGTGCCAGCAGCTTGGTAGGATCGCGGGACTCCTACGAGCAGTACTTC.

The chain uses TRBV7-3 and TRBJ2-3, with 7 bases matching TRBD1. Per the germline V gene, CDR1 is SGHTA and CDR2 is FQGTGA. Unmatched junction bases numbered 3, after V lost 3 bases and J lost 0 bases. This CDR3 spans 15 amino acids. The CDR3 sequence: CASSFRGQSTDTQYF. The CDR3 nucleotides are TGTGCCAGCAGCTTTAGGGGGCAGAGCACAGATACGCAGTATTTT.

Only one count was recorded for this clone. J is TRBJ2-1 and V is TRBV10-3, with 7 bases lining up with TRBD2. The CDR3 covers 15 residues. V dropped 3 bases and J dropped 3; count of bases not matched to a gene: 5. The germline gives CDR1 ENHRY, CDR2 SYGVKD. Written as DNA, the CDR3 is TGTGCCATCAGTGACGCGGGGGAAGGCTACAATGAGCAGTTCTTC. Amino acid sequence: CAISDAGEGYNEQFF.

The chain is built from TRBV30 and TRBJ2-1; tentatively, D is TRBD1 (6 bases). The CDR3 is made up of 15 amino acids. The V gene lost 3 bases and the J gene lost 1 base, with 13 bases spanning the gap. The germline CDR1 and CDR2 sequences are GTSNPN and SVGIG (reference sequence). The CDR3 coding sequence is TGTGCCTGGAGCGTAGGGACAAGGTCCTACAATGAGCAGTTCTTC. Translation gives CAWSVGTRSYNEQFF.

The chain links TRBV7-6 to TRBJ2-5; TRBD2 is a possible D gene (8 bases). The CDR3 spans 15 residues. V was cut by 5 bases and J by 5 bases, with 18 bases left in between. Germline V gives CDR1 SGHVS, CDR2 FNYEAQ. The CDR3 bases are TGTGCCAGCAGCCAACTAGCGGCCAGGGGGGAGACCCAGTACTTC. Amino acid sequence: CASSQLAARGETQYF.

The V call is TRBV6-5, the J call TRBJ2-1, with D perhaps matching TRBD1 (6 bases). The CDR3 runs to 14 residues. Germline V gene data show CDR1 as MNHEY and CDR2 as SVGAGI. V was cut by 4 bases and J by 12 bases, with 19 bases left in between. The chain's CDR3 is CASSFLEGEMGQFF. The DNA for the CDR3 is TGTGCCAGCAGTTTTTTAGAGGGGGAAATGGGGCAGTTCTTC.

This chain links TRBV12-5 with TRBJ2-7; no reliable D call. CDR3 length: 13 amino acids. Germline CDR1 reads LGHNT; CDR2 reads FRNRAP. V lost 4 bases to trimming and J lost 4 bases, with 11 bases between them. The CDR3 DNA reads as TGTGCTAGTGGTTCTGGCTCAGGTTACGAGCAGTACTTC. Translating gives CASGSGSGYEQYF. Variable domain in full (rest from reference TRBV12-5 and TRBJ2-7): DARVTQTPRHKVTEMGQEVTMRCQPILGHNTVFWYRQTMMQGLELLAYFRNRAPLDDSGMPKDRFSAEMPDATLATLKIQPSEPRDSAVYFCASGSGSGYEQYFGPGTRLTVT.

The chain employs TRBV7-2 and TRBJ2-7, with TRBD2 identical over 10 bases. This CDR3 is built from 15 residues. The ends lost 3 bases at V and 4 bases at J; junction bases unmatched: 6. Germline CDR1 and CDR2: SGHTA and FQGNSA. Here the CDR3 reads CASSFKREGPYEQYF. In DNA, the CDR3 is TGTGCCAGCAGCTTCAAGCGGGAGGGCCCTTACGAGCAGTACTTC.

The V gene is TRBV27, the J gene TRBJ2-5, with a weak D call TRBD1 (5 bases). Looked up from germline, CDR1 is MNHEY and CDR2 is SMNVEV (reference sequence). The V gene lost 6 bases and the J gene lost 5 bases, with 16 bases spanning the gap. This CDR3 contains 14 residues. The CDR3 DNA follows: TGTGCCAGCAGACCTACCTGGGGCGATGAGACCCAGTACTTC. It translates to CASRPTWGDETQYF.

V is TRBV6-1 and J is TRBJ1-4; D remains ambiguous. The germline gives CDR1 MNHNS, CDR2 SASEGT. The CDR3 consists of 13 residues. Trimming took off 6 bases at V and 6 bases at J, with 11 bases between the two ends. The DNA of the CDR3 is TGTGCCAGCAGATACACGCTTGATGAAAAACTGTTTTTT. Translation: CASRYTLDEKLFF.

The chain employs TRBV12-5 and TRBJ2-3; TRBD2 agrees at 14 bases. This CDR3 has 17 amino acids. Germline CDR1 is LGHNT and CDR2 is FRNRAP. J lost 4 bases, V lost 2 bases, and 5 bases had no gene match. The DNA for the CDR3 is TGTGCTAGTGGTTTGCCCGGGACTAGCGGGAGCCCAGATACGCAGTATTTT. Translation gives CASGLPGTSGSPDTQYF. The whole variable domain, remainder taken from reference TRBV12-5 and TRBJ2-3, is DARVTQTPRHKVTEMGQEVTMRCQPILGHNTVFWYRQTMMQGLELLAYFRNRAPLDDSGMPKDRFSAEMPDATLATLKIQPSEPRDSAVYFCASGLPGTSGSPDTQYFGPGTRLTVL.

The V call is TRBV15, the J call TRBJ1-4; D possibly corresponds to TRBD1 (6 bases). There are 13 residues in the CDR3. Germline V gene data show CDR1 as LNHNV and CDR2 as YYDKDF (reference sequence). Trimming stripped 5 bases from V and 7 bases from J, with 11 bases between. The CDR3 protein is CATSARGGEKLFF. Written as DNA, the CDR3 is TGTGCCACCAGCGCGAGGGGGGGTGAAAAACTGTTTTTT. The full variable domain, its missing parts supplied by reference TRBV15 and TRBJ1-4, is DAMVIQNPRYQVTQFGKPVTLSCSQTLNHNVMYWYQQKSSQAPKLLFHYYDKDFNNEADTPDNFQSRRPNTSFCFLDIRSPGLGDTAMYLCATSARGGEKLFFGSGTQLSVL.

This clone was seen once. This CDR3 is CASSLDAPESSGNTIYF. In DNA form, the CDR3 reads TGTGCCAGCAGCTTAGATGCTCCCGAGAGCTCTGGAAACACCATATATTTT. The V call is TRBV13, the J call TRBJ1-3, with D uncertain. The germline V gene encodes CDR1 PRHDT and CDR2 FYEKMQ (reference sequence). This CDR3 contains 17 residues. The V and J ends lost 1 base and 0 bases respectively, with 13 bases between them.

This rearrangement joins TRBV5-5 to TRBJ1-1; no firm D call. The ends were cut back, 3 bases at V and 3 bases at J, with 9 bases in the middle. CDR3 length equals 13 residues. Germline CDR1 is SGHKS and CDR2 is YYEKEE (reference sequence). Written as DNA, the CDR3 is TGTGCCAGCAGCTCCCCGGTGGACACTGAAGCTTTCTTT. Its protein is CASSSPVDTEAFF.

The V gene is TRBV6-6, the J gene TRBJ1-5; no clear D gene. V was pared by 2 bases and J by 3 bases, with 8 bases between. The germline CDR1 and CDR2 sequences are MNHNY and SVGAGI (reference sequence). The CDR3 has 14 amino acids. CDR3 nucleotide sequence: TGTGCCAGCAGTTACGAGGGATACAATCAGCCCCAGCATTTT. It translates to CASSYEGYNQPQHF.

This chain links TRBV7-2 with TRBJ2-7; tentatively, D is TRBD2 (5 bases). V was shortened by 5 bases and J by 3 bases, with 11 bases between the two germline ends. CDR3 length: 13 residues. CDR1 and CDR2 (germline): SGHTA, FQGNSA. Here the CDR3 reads CASSKAASYEQYF. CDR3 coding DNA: TGTGCCAGCAGCAAAGCGGCTAGCTACGAGCAGTACTTC.

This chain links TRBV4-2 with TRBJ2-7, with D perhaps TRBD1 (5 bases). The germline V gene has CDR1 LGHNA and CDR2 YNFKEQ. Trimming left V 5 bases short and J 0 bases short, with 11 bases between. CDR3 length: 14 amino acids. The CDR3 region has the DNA TGTGCCAGCAGCGAACAGGAGACCTCCTACGAGCAGTACTTC. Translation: CASSEQETSYEQYF.

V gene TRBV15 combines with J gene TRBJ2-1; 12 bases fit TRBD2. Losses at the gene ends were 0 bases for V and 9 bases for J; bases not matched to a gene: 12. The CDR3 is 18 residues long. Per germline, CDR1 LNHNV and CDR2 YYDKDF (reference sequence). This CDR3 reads CATSRDYPGTSGFIEQFF. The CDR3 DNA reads TGTGCCACCAGCAGAGATTACCCTGGGACTAGCGGGTTCATTGAGCAGTTCTTC.

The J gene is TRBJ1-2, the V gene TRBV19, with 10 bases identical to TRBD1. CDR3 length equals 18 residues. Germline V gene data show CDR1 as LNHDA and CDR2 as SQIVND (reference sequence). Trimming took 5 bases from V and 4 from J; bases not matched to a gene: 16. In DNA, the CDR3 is TGTGCCAGTAGTCTACCGGGACAGGGGAGCCTGGGGCTCTATGGCTACACCTTC. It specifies CASSLPGQGSLGLYGYTF.